This T cell receptor (beta chain) was identified in a study of human T cells and chemical hapten exposure. The overall study: Subjects had 2% DPC placed on about 2 cm by about 2 cm of upper inner arm skin for sensitization. The study, taken as a whole, reports: It was expanded TCRs that formed significantly more large CDR3 similarity clusters than controls did.

This CDR3 region has 15 residues. J was trimmed by 3 bases and V by 7 bases; bases with no gene match: 9. TCRdb re-called the RACE reads with MiXCR, one entry per CDR3 protein. The table records approximately 82,000 distinct CDR3 sequences, approximately 7% of them present only once. This clonotype was counted between two and nine times. Its specificity is unknown. As for time point: patch test 2, 6 weeks after DPC sensitization. Treatment denoted: therapeutic diphenylcyclopropenone sensitization with weekly scalp DPC. The receptor's source is a woman aged 30 to 39 with alopecia areata. Some clones in this sample may be carry-over from other donors' samples. The sequences come from whole blood, collected in connection with sensitization to the hapten diphenylcyclopropenone (DPC). The J gene is TRBJ2-3, the V gene TRBV12-3 or TRBV12-4, with TRBD1 matching 8 bases. The CDR3 DNA sequence: TGTGCCAGCACCTCCCAGGGGGCGCTTACAGATACGCAGTATTTT. This translates into CASTSQGALTDTQYF.